The source of this T cell receptor beta chain is a study of T cell responses to AZD1222 COVID-19 vaccine. Study results and caveats: Baseline serostatus was positive in only six AZD1222 recipients. The repertoires were collected only after the peak T cell response.

This clone occurred once. The antigen is undetermined. Sequencing was performed with immunoSEQ multiplex PCR; in TCRdb, only in-frame clones are kept and a portion is missing. The sample contains 160,000 or so clones, 80% to 90% of which appear only once. The TCR originated in an adult who received the AZD1222 COVID-19 vaccine. The material sequenced was peripheral blood, taken 28 days after the second AZD1222 dose.

The CDR3 DNA reads TGTGCCAGTAGTATAGGTTTGGGCAGCATACCAACTAATGAAAAACTGTTTTTT. Encoded protein: CASSIGLGSIPTNEKLFF. The rearrangement links TRBV19 to TRBJ1-4; D is ambiguous. The V gene lost 1 base and the J gene lost 0 bases, with 15 bases spanning the gap. Looked up from germline, CDR1 is LNHDA and CDR2 is SQIVND (reference sequence). The CDR3 has 18 residues.